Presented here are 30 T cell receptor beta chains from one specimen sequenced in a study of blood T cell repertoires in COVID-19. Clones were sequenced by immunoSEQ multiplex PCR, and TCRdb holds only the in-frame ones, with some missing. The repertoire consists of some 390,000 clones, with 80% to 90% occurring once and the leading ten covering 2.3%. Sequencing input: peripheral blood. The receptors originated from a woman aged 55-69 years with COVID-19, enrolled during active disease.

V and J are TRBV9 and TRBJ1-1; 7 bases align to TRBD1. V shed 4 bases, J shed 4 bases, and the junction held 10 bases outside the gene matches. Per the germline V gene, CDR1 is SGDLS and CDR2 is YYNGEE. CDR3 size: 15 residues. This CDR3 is CASSPRAGGSTEAFF. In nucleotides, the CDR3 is TGTGCCAGCAGCCCCCGCGCAGGGGGAAGCACTGAAGCTTTCTTT. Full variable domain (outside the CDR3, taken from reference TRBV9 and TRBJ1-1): DSGVTQTPKHLITATGQRVTLRCSPRSGDLSVYWYQQSLDQGLQFLIQYYNGEERAKGNILERFSAQQFPDLHSELNLSSLELGDSALYFCASSPRAGGSTEAFFGQGTRLTVV.

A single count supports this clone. CDR3 DNA sequence: TGTGCCAGCAGTCCCGACGGGGGTGCCTATAGCAATCAGCCCCAGCATTTT. It is translated as CASSPDGGAYSNQPQHF. The chain combines TRBV27 with TRBJ1-5; maybe TRBD1 (5 bases). CDR1 MNHEY and CDR2 SMNVEV come from the germline V gene (reference sequence). This CDR3 comprises 17 residues. Trimming took off 5 bases at V and 0 bases at J, with 17 bases between the two ends.

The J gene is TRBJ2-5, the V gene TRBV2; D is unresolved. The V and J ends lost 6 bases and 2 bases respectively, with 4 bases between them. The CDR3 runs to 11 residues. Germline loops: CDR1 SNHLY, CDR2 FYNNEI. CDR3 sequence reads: CASSAQETQYF. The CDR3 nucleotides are TGTGCCAGCAGCGCGCAAGAGACCCAGTACTTC.

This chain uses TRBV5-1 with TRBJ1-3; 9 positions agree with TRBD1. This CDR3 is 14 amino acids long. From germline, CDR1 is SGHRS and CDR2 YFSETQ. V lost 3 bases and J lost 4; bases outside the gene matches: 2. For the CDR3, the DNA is TGCGCCAGCAGCTATGGGACAGGGGGAAACACCATATATTTT. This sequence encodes CASSYGTGGNTIYF.

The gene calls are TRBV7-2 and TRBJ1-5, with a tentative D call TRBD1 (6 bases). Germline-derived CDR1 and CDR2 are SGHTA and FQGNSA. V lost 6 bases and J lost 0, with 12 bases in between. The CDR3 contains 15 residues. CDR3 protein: CASSQQGYSNQPQHF. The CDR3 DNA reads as TGTGCCAGCAGTCAACAGGGTTATAGCAATCAGCCCCAGCATTTT.

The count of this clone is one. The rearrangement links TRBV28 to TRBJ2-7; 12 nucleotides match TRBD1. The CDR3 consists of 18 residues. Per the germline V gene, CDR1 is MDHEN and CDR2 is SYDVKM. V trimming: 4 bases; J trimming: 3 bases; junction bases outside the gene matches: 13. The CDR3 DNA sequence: TGTGCCAGCAGTTCAGTGGGTGCGGGACAGGGGGCACGCTACGAGCAGTACTTC. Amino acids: CASSSVGAGQGARYEQYF.

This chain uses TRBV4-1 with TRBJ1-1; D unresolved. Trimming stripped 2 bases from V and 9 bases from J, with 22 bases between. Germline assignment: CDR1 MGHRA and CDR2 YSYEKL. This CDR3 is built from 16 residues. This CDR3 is CASSQTAPGSLMKAFF. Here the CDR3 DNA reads TGCGCCAGCAGCCAAACCGCACCGGGAAGCTTGATGAAAGCTTTCTTT.

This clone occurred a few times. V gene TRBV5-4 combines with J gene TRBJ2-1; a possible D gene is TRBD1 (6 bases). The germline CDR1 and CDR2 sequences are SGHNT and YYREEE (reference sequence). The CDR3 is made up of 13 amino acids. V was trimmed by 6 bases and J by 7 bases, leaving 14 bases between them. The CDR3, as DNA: TGTGCCAGCACCTCCCCTCAGGGGAATGAGCAGTTCTTC. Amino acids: CASTSPQGNEQFF. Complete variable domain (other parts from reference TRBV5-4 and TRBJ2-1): ETGVTQSPTHLIKTRGQQVTLRCSSQSGHNTVSWYQQALGQGPQFIFQYYREEENGRGNFPPRFSGLQFPNYSSELNVNALELDDSALYLCASTSPQGNEQFFGPGTRLTVL.

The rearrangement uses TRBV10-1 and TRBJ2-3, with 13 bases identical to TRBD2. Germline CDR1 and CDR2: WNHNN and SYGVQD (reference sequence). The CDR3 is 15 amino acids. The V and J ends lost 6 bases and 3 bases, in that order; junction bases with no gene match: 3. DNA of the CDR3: TGCGCCAGCAGCAAGACTAGCGGGGGGACAGATACGCAGTATTTT. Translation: CASSKTSGGTDTQYF.

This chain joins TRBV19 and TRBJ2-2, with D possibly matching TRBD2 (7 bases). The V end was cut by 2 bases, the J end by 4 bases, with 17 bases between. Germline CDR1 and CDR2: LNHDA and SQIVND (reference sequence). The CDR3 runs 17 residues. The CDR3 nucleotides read TGTGCCAGTAGTATAAACTTGCGGGGAGGGGGCACCGGGGAGCTGTTTTTT. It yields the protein CASSINLRGGGTGELFF.

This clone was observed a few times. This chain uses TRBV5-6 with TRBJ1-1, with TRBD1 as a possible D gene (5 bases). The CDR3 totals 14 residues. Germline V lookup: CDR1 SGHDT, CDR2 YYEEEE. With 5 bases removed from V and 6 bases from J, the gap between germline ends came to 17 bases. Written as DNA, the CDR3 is TGTGCCAGCAGTCCAGGGTTTGGGGCCTCTGAAGCTTTCTTT. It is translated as CASSPGFGASEAFF.

The CDR3 reads CASTTGGGRGTNEKLFF. The CDR3, as DNA: TGCGCCAGCACCACCGGCGGGGGCAGGGGCACTAATGAAAAACTGTTTTTT. V is TRBV5-1 and J is TRBJ1-4; a possible D gene is TRBD1 (6 bases). CDR1 and CDR2 (germline): SGHRS, YFSETQ. The V gene lost 6 bases and the J gene lost 2 bases, with 20 bases spanning the gap. This CDR3 has 17 amino acids.

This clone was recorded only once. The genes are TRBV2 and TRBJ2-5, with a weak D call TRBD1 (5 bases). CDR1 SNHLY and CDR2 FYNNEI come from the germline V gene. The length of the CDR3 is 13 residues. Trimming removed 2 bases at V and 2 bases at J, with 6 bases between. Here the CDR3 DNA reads TGTGCCAGCAGTGAACAGGGTCAAGAGACCCAGTACTTC. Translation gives CASSEQGQETQYF.

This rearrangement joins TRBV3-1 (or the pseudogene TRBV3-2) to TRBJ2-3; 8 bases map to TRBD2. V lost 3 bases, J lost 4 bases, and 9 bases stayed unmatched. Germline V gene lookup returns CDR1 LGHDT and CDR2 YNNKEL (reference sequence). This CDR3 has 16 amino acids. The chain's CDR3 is CASSHKRGGLADTQYF. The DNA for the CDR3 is TGTGCCAGCAGCCATAAACGGGGGGGCCTAGCAGATACGCAGTATTTT.

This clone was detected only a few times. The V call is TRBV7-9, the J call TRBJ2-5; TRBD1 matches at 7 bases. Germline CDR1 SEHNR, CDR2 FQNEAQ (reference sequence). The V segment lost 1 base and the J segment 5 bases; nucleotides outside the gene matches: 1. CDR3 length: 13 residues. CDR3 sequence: CASSLEQGETQYF. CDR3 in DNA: TGTGCCAGCAGCTTAGAACAGGGGGAGACCCAGTACTTC.

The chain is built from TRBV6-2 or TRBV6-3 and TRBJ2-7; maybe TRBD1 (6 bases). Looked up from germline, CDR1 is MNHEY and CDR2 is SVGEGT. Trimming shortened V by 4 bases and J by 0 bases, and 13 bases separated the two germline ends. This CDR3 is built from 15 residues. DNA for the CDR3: TGTGCCAGCAGTTTAGGGGGTTGGGGCTCCTACGAGCAGTACTTC. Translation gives CASSLGGWGSYEQYF.

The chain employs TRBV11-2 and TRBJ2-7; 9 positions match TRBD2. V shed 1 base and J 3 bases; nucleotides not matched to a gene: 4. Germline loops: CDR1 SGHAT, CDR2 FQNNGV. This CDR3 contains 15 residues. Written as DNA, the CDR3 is TGTGCCAGCAGCTTAGGCGGGGGGGCTCACTACGAGCAGTACTTC. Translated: CASSLGGGAHYEQYF.

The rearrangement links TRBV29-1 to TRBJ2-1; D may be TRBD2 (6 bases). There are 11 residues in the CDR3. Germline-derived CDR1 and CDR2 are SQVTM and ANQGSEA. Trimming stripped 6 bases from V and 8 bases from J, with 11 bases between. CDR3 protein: CSVGTGYEQFF. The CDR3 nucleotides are TGCAGCGTGGGGACTGGCTATGAGCAGTTCTTC.

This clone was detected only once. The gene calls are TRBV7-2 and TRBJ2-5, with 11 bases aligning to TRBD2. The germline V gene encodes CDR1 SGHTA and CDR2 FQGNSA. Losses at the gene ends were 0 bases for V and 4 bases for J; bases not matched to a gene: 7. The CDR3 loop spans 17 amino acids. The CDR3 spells CASSLAYLAGGPETQYF. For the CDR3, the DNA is TGTGCCAGCAGCTTAGCTTACTTAGCGGGGGGGCCAGAGACCCAGTACTTC.

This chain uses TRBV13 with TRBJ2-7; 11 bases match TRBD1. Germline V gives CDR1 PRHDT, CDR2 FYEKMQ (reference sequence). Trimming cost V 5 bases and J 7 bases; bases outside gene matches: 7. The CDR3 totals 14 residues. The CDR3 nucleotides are TGTGCCAGCAGCATCTGGACAGGGGGCGAGGAGCAGTACTTC. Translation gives CASSIWTGGEEQYF.

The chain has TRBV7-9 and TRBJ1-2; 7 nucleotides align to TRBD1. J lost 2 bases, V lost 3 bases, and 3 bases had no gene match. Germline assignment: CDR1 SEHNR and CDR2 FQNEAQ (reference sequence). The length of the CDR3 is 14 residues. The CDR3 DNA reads TGTGCCAGCAGCTTTGCGGGACAGAACTATGGCTACACCTTC. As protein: CASSFAGQNYGYTF.

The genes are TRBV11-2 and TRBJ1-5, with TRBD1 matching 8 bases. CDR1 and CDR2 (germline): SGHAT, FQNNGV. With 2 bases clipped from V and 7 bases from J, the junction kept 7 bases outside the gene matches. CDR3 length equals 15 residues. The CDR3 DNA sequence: TGTGCCAGCAGCTTAAACGGACAGGGTGGACAGCCCCAGCATTTT. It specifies CASSLNGQGGQPQHF.

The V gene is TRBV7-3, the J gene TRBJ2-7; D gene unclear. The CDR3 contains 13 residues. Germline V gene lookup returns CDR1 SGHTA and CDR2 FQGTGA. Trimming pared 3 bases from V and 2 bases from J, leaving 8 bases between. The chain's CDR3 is CASSLYSTYEQYF. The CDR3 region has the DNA TGTGCCAGCAGCTTGTACAGCACCTACGAGCAGTACTTC.

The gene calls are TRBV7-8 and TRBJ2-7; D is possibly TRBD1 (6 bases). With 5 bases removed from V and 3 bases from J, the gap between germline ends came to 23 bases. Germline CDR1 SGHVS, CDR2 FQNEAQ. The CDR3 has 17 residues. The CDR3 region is CASSARPGRDKGYEQYF. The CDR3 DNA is TGTGCCAGCAGCGCTCGCCCCGGCAGGGACAAGGGCTACGAGCAGTACTTC. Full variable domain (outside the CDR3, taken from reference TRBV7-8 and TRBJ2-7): GAGVSQSPRYKVAKRGQDVALRCDPISGHVSLFWYQQALGQGPEFLTYFQNEAQLDKSGLPSDRFFAERPEGSVSTLKIQRTQQEDSAVYLCASSARPGRDKGYEQYFGPGTRLTVT.

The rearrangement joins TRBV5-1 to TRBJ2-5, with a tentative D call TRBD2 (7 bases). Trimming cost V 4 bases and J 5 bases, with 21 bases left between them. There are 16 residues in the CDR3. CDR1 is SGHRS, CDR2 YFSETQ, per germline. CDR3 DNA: TGCGCCAGCAGCCCCACCGCGGGGGCCCGGTGGGAGACCCAGTACTTC. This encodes CASSPTAGARWETQYF.

The CDR3 region has the DNA TGTGCCAGCAGCGCGGGGGGGACTATCTACAATGAGCAGTTCTTC. Amino acid sequence: CASSAGGTIYNEQFF. This rearrangement joins TRBV9 to TRBJ2-1; 8 bases are shared with TRBD2. Looked up from germline, CDR1 is SGDLS and CDR2 is YYNGEE. The CDR3 sequence is 15 residues long. The V segment lost 3 bases and the J segment 3 bases; nucleotides outside the gene matches: 5.

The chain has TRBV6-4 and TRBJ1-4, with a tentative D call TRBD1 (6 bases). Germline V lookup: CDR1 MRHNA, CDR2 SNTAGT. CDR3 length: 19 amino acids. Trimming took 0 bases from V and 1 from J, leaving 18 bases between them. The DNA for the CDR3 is TGTGCCAGCAGTGACTCGAAACAGGGTCGGGCCGGAACTAATGAAAAACTGTTTTTT. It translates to CASSDSKQGRAGTNEKLFF.

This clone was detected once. Here the CDR3 reads CASSPSLARMNTEAFF. The CDR3 DNA reads TGTGCCAGCTCACCGAGTCTAGCTCGAATGAACACTGAAGCTTTCTTT. V and J are TRBV18 and TRBJ1-1; D is ambiguous. Looked up from germline, CDR1 is KGHSH and CDR2 is LQKENI. The CDR3 runs to 16 residues. V lost 3 bases to trimming and J lost 0 bases, with 14 bases between them.

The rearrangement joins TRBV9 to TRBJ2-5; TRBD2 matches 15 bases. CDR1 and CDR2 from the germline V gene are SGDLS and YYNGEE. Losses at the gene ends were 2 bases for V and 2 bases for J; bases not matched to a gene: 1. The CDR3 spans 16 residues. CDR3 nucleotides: TGTGCCAGCAGCGTTGGACTAGCGGGGGGGCAAGAGACCCAGTACTTC. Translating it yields CASSVGLAGGQETQYF.

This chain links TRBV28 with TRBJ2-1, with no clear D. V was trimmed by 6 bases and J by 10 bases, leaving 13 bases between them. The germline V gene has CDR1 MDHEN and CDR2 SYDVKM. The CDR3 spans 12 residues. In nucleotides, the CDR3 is TGTGCCAGCAGGTCGCGGTTCGGGGAGCAGTTCTTC. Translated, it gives CASRSRFGEQFF.